The 27 T cell receptor beta chains listed next were all sequenced from one sample in a study of OX40 agonist ivuxolimab in advanced cancers. Sequencing used immunoSEQ multiplex PCR; TCRdb keeps in-frame clones, though not all of them. The sample consists of 35,000 to 55,000 clones, 80% of them appearing once. Specimen: CD4+ or CD8+ T cells sorted from blood, collected in a trial of the OX40 agonist ivuxolimab. These receptors all stem from an adult with an advanced solid tumor such as melanoma, head and neck, liver or kidney cancer.

This clone came up a few times. The chain employs TRBV6-6 and TRBJ1-4; D is unresolved. The germline gives CDR1 MNHNY, CDR2 SVGAGI (reference sequence). The CDR3 is 12 residues long. V was clipped by 2 bases and J by 8 bases, with 6 bases between them. This CDR3 reads CASSYGQEKLFF. CDR3 nucleotide sequence: TGTGCCAGCAGTTACGGGCAGGAAAAACTGTTTTTT.

This chain uses TRBV6-5 with TRBJ1-2; TRBD1 matches at 8 bases. J lost 5 bases, V lost 2 bases, and 1 base had no gene match. Germline values: CDR1 MNHEY, CDR2 SVGAGI. The CDR3 runs to 13 residues. The chain's CDR3 is CASSYHRGYGYTF. CDR3 nucleotide sequence: TGTGCCAGCAGTTACCACAGGGGGTATGGCTACACCTTC.

This clone was recorded only once. V is TRBV18 and J is TRBJ1-4; D perhaps matches TRBD1 (6 bases). CDR1 is KGHSH, CDR2 LQKENI, per germline. Between the trimmed V and J ends, which lost 3 bases and 8 bases, there was a span of 16 bases. CDR3 length equals 15 residues. CDR3 bases: TGTGCCAGCTCACCGTCGGCCTCAAGGGGGGAAAAACTGTTTTTT. Its protein product is CASSPSASRGEKLFF. The full variable domain, rest sourced from reference TRBV18 and TRBJ1-4, is NAGVMQNPRHLVRRRGQEARLRCSPMKGHSHVYWYRQLPEEGLKFMVYLQKENIIDESGMPKERFSAEFPKEGPSILRIQQVVRGDSAAYFCASSPSASRGEKLFFGSGTQLSVL.

The chain combines TRBV19 with TRBJ1-6; 7 positions agree with TRBD1. V lost 10 bases and J lost 6; bases outside the gene matches: 6. The length of the CDR3 is 13 residues. Germline V gene data show CDR1 as LNHDA and CDR2 as SQIVND (reference sequence). The DNA for the CDR3 is TGTGCCACCATGACAGGGCGTAATTCACCCCTCCACTTT. As protein: CATMTGRNSPLHF.

The sample holds a few counts of this clone. J is TRBJ2-6 and V is TRBV14, with D uncertain. In germline, CDR1 is SGHDN, CDR2 FVKESK. The CDR3 loop spans 14 amino acids. The ends were cut back, 4 bases at V and 2 bases at J, with 6 bases in the middle. Here the CDR3 reads CASSPHTGANVLTF. The CDR3 region has the DNA TGTGCCAGCAGCCCCCATACTGGGGCCAACGTCCTGACTTTC. The whole variable domain, remainder taken from reference TRBV14 and TRBJ2-6, is EAGVTQFPSHSVIEKGQTVTLRCDPISGHDNLYWYRRVMGKEIKFLLHFVKESKQDESGMPNNRFLAERTGGTYSTLKVQPAELEDSGVYFCASSPHTGANVLTFGAGSRLTVL.

This clone has only a few counts. The genes are TRBV7-2 and TRBJ1-1, with D possibly TRBD1 on 5 matching bases. There are 17 residues in the CDR3. Germline V gives CDR1 SGHTA, CDR2 FQGNSA. Trimming stripped 5 bases from V and 3 bases from J, with 22 bases between. DNA for the CDR3: TGTGCCAGCAGCCGCTCCCAGGGATCACCCACTTACACTGAAGCTTTCTTT. It translates to CASSRSQGSPTYTEAFF.

The chain couples TRBV9 to TRBJ2-1; TRBD2 matches 12 bases. Trimming removed 0 bases from V and 7 bases from J; junction bases left unmatched: 8. The CDR3 extends over 17 amino acids. Germline CDR1 and CDR2: SGDLS and YYNGEE. Here the CDR3 reads CASSVELAGGPWNEQFF. As DNA, the CDR3 is TGTGCCAGCAGCGTAGAGCTAGCGGGAGGGCCATGGAATGAGCAGTTCTTC.

V is TRBV7-3 and J is TRBJ2-1, with D possibly being TRBD2 (6 bases). This CDR3 is 17 amino acids long. In germline, CDR1 is SGHTA, CDR2 FQGTGA. V was trimmed by 1 base and J by 6 bases, leaving 19 bases between them. The CDR3 region has the DNA TGTGCCAGCAGCTTAATGGGTAGGGACTCGCCCTCCAATGAGCAGTTCTTC. Protein sequence: CASSLMGRDSPSNEQFF.

The V gene is TRBV18, the J gene TRBJ1-1; D is ambiguous. This CDR3 region has 13 residues. Germline CDR1 reads KGHSH; CDR2 reads LQKENI. The V end was cut by 4 bases, the J end by 2 bases, with 8 bases between. In nucleotides, the CDR3 is TGTGCCAGCTCACAGCAACTTAACACTGAAGCTTTCTTT. It codes for CASSQQLNTEAFF.

This chain links TRBV7-9 with TRBJ2-3; 8 bases match TRBD2. Trimming cost V 5 bases and J 3 bases; bases outside gene matches: 7. This CDR3 is built from 15 residues. Germline CDR1 is SEHNR and CDR2 is FQNEAQ (reference sequence). This CDR3 is CASSPQPGGTDTQYF. In nucleotides, the CDR3 is TGTGCCAGCAGCCCCCAGCCGGGAGGGACAGATACGCAGTATTTT.

The gene calls are TRBV30 and TRBJ2-2, with D perhaps TRBD1 (5 bases). The CDR3 has 14 amino acids. V lost 3 bases and J 2 bases, leaving 10 bases between the germline ends. Looked up from germline, CDR1 is GTSNPN and CDR2 is SVGIG (reference sequence). CDR3 nucleotides: TGTGCCTGGAGCAAGACAGTTAACACCGGGGAGCTGTTTTTT. This codes for CAWSKTVNTGELFF.

This clone has only a few counts. The V and J genes are TRBV4-3 and TRBJ2-3, with unresolved D. V dropped 2 bases and J dropped 2 bases, with 8 bases sitting between them. This CDR3 is 14 amino acids long. Looked up from germline, CDR1 is LGHNA and CDR2 is YSLEER. The DNA for the CDR3 is TGCGCCAGCAGCCAAAGTTGGGCCACAGATACGCAGTATTTT. As protein: CASSQSWATDTQYF.

V gene TRBV28 combines with J gene TRBJ2-2; tentatively, D is TRBD1 (6 bases). V was cut by 6 bases and J by 1 base, with 9 bases left in between. Germline CDR1 is MDHEN and CDR2 is SYDVKM. This CDR3 is 14 amino acids long. CDR3 DNA: TGTGCCAGCAGCCTGACAGGGAACACCGGGGAGCTGTTTTTT. Its translation: CASSLTGNTGELFF.

This chain links TRBV19 with TRBJ2-1; 10 bases are shared with TRBD2. CDR3 length equals 15 residues. Trimming took 4 bases from V and 8 from J; bases not matched to a gene: 8. Germline CDR1 is LNHDA and CDR2 is SQIVND (reference sequence). CDR3 bases: TGTGCCAGTAGTACTAAGCGGGAGGGGAGGGATGAGCAGTTCTTC. This encodes CASSTKREGRDEQFF. The entire variable domain, with the rest obtained from reference TRBV19 and TRBJ2-1, is as follows: DGGITQSPKYLFRKEGQNVTLSCEQNLNHDAMYWYRQDPGQGLRLIYYSQIVNDFQKGDIAEGYSVSREKKESFPLTVTSAQKNPTAFYLCASSTKREGRDEQFFGPGTRLTVL.

The chain carries TRBV10-3 and TRBJ2-4, with D hard to call. Trimming removed 6 bases from V and 3 bases from J, with 15 bases in between. This CDR3 is 15 amino acids long. Germline lookup yields CDR1 ENHRY and CDR2 SYGVKD. CDR3 bases: TGTGCCATCAGCGAGACACGAGAGGACAAAAACATTCAGTACTTC. It yields the protein CAISETREDKNIQYF.

CDR3 residues: CASSLPTLQGYYNEQFF. The CDR3 region has the DNA TGTGCCAGCAGTTTGCCGACCCTACAAGGGTACTACAATGAGCAGTTCTTC. This chain uses TRBV28 with TRBJ2-1; no clear D. This CDR3 has 17 amino acids. Trimming cost V 3 bases and J 3 bases, with 18 bases left between them. Germline values: CDR1 MDHEN, CDR2 SYDVKM.

In its sample, this clone was seen a few times. The chain joins TRBV2 to TRBJ2-5; D may be TRBD2 (5 bases). The CDR3 has 13 amino acids. V was trimmed by 8 bases and J by 3 bases, leaving 13 bases between them. Germline-derived CDR1 and CDR2 are SNHLY and FYNNEI. In DNA, the CDR3 is TGTGCCAGCGGGCGGGTCGGAGAAGAGACCCAGTACTTC. Protein sequence: CASGRVGEETQYF.

The chain couples TRBV5-1 to TRBJ2-4; 12 nucleotides agree with TRBD1. Germline-derived CDR1 and CDR2 are SGHRS and YFSETQ. Trimming cost V 0 bases and J 2 bases; bases outside gene matches: 6. The CDR3 spans 18 residues. In DNA form, the CDR3 reads TGCGCCAGCAGCTTGGAGGGACAGGGGGCTACGACCAAAAACATTCAGTACTTC. This sequence encodes CASSLEGQGATTKNIQYF.

This rearrangement joins TRBV28 to TRBJ1-1, with TRBD1 identical over 7 bases. With 7 bases clipped from V and 13 bases from J, the junction kept 9 bases outside the gene matches. The CDR3 is 11 amino acids. Germline V gene lookup returns CDR1 MDHEN and CDR2 SYDVKM. CDR3 coding DNA: TGTGCCAGCATCCAGGGGGGAGAGGGTTTCTTT. This encodes CASIQGGEGFF.

The chain links TRBV6-1 to TRBJ1-4; D not certain. The CDR3 runs to 17 residues. Germline-derived CDR1 and CDR2 are MNHNS and SASEGT. V lost 0 bases and J lost 0, with 11 bases in between. The DNA of the CDR3 is TGTGCCAGCAGTGAAGCAAGGAGCCAAGCAACTAATGAAAAACTGTTTTTT. This translates into CASSEARSQATNEKLFF.

The V gene is TRBV7-9, the J gene TRBJ2-5; D possibly corresponds to TRBD2 (6 bases). The V gene lost 6 bases and the J gene lost 6 bases, with 14 bases spanning the gap. The length of the CDR3 is 13 residues. From germline, CDR1 is SEHNR and CDR2 FQNEAQ (reference sequence). The CDR3 bases are TGTGCCAGCAGTCCCAGTGGGGGGAAGACCCAGTACTTC. Its protein product is CASSPSGGKTQYF.

The CDR3 sequence is CASSYGQSLGGQYF. The CDR3 region has the DNA TGTGCCAGCAGCTACGGACAGTCTCTGGGGGGGCAGTACTTC. This chain connects TRBV7-2 to TRBJ2-7; TRBD1 or TRBD2 may be the D gene (6 bases each). V lost 4 bases and J 9 bases, leaving 19 bases between the germline ends. There are 14 residues in the CDR3. CDR1 is SGHTA and CDR2 is FQGNSA in the germline V gene.

V gene TRBV6-4 combines with J gene TRBJ2-2, with 7 bases that match TRBD2. The CDR3 loop spans 16 amino acids. Germline lookup yields CDR1 MRHNA and CDR2 SNTAGT. After removal of 8 bases from V and 8 bases from J, the junction contained 17 bases not matched to a gene. The DNA for the CDR3 is TGTGCCAGCCGCCGCGGGGCTAGCGGCTCGGCTGGGGAGCTGTTTTTT. Residues: CASRRGASGSAGELFF.

The V call is TRBV4-1, the J call TRBJ2-7; 8 bases fit TRBD1. CDR3 length: 15 amino acids. From germline, CDR1 is MGHRA and CDR2 YSYEKL. Germline trimming cut 4 bases from V and 4 bases from J; bases unmatched to any gene: 9. CDR3 DNA: TGCGCCAGCAGCCTTCCGGGACAGGCTGTGTACGAGCAGTACTTC. Its translation: CASSLPGQAVYEQYF.

This clone was seen a single time. The V and J genes are TRBV6-1 and TRBJ1-2; D ambiguous. V was shortened by 0 bases and J by 4 bases, with 12 bases between the two germline ends. CDR1 and CDR2 from the germline V gene are MNHNS and SASEGT. This CDR3 has 15 amino acids. CDR3 DNA: TGTGCCAGCAGTGAAGCGGCCGGAGCGATCTATGGCTACACCTTC. This codes for CASSEAAGAIYGYTF.

This chain uses TRBV9 with TRBJ2-3; 7 bases map to TRBD2. The CDR3 is made up of 15 amino acids. Trimming cost V 4 bases and J 7 bases; bases outside gene matches: 12. Germline V gives CDR1 SGDLS, CDR2 YYNGEE. The CDR3 nucleotides read TGTGCCAGCAGCTCCATGGGGCTAGCGGCGAATACGCAGTATTTT. Translating gives CASSSMGLAANTQYF.

The chain employs TRBV19 and TRBJ1-1, with D perhaps matching TRBD1 (5 bases). V lost 6 bases and J 0 bases, leaving 11 bases between the germline ends. The CDR3 has 14 residues. The germline gives CDR1 LNHDA, CDR2 SQIVND (reference sequence). This CDR3 is CASREGQLNTEAFF. The DNA for the CDR3 is TGTGCCAGTAGGGAGGGGCAGCTGAACACTGAAGCTTTCTTT.